This TCR beta chain was retrieved from a study of cytotoxic CD8 clonotypes in ibrutinib-treated CLL. The planned depth of sequencing spanned 1 in 200,000 to 1 in 1 million T cells. Assay: immunoSEQ multiplex PCR; the TCRdb copy retains only in-frame clones and omits some. There are 250,000 to 350,000 clones in the sample; roughly four fifths occur only once, and about 5.3% lies in the top ten. Regarding the study as a whole: Sample timing was unmatched between remission and later-progressing patients; lymph nodes unstudied. Clonality correlated strongly with circulating CD8+ T cells and exceeded age-matched healthy donors at baseline. Public clonotypes, rarely seen, contracted or held steady on treatment.

To note about this clone: Its antigen is not known.

Germline CDR1 SGHRS, CDR2 YFSETQ. This CDR3 contains 14 residues. Trimming shortened V by 0 bases and J by 4 bases, and 9 bases separated the two germline ends. The material sequenced was PBMCs, taken at disease progression, from a patient treated with ibrutinib. The V gene is TRBV5-1, the J gene TRBJ2-3; unclear D gene. This clonotype was sampled from a human donor with chronic lymphocytic leukemia. The CDR3 DNA reads as TGCGCCAGCAGCTTGGTCATAGGCCCAGATACGCAGTATTTT. It is translated as CASSLVIGPDTQYF.